A selection of T cell receptor beta chains follows, all from one sample in a study of control samples from healthy donors and cancer patients. Assay: immunoSEQ multiplex PCR; the TCRdb copy retains only in-frame clones and omits some. The top ten clones hold about 2.8% of a sample with some 49,000 clones, roughly 85% of them seen once. The sequencing input was PBMCs. The receptor set was obtained from a woman in her forties or fifties with lung cancer. CDR3s include the opening cysteine and the closing phenylalanine or tryptophan. The order of the fields is J gene, clone size, D gene, V gene, CDR3 DNA, CDR3 protein. The D gene is left open where the match is weak. Where a row states a size, it is once, few, many or the class of an expanded clone; other rows omit it.

>TRBJ2-6|.|.|TRBV9
TGTGCCAGCAGCGACGGAGTTGGGGGGGGCGCTGGGGCCAACGTCCTGACTTTC
CASSDGVGGGAGANVLTF
>TRBJ1-5|.|.|TRBV19
TGTGCCAGTAGTGACACAGGGCGCAATCAGCCCCAGCATTTT
CASSDTGRNQPQHF
>TRBJ1-2|.|.|TRBV6-5
TGTGCCAGCAGTTACTCCCCGGGTAGTGGCTACACCTTC
CASSYSPGSGYTF
>TRBJ2-4|.|.|TRBV15
TGTGCCACCAGCAGAGATCGGGGGTCTTCGGCCAAAAACATTCAGTACTTC
CATSRDRGSSAKNIQYF
>TRBJ2-3|.|.|TRBV5-1
TGCGCCAGCAGCTCCGACAGGAGCACAGATACGCAGTATTTT
CASSSDRSTDTQYF
>TRBJ2-7|.|TRBD2|TRBV5-1
TGCGCCAGCAGCCCGGGCGGGAGTGGTTGGAGCGAGCAGTACTTC
CASSPGGSGWSEQYF
>TRBJ1-3|.|.|TRBV7-2
TGTGCCAGCAGACGAGACAGCGTCTCTGGAAACACCATATATTTT
CASRRDSVSGNTIYF
>TRBJ1-5|.|.|TRBV6-9
TGTGCCAGCACTTCTTCGGAGGCAAGCAATCAGCCCCAGCATTTT
CASTSSEASNQPQHF
>TRBJ1-5|few|TRBD1|TRBV10-1
TGCGCCAGCAGTTACTACAGGGGGAGAGGGACCATCAATCAGCCCCAGCATTTT
CASSYYRGRGTINQPQHF
>TRBJ2-7|.|.|TRBV24-1
TGTGCCACCAGTGACCCCGGGACACCTTACGAGCAGTACTTC
CATSDPGTPYEQYF
>TRBJ1-1|.|.|TRBV11-3
TGTGCCAGCAGCTTAGATCCCGGGAACACTGAAGCTTTCTTT
CASSLDPGNTEAFF
>TRBJ1-2|.|.|TRBV24-1
TGTGCCACCAGCCGATTGTCAGTTGGCGGCTACACCTTC
CATSRLSVGGYTF
>TRBJ1-2|.|.|TRBV19
TGTGCCAGTAGTATCTGGAAGGGGGAGAACTATGGCTACACCTTC
CASSIWKGENYGYTF
>TRBJ1-1|.|.|TRBV11-1
TGTGCCAGCAGCTTATCCCAGGGGCTGAACACTGAAGCTTTCTTT
CASSLSQGLNTEAFF
>TRBJ1-2|.|TRBD1|TRBV7-8
TGTGCCAGCAGCCAGGGACAGGGACACTCGTTCTATGGCTACACCTTC
CASSQGQGHSFYGYTF
>TRBJ1-5|.|.|TRBV5-8
TGTGCCAGCAGTTCCGGACAGAAGCTAGAACAGCCCCAGCATTTT
CASSSGQKLEQPQHF
>TRBJ1-5|few|.|TRBV11-2
TGTGCCAGCAGCTTAGAAGCGGCGGAAAATAGCAATCAGCCCCAGCATTTT
CASSLEAAENSNQPQHF
>TRBJ1-2|.|.|TRBV6-2/TRBV6-3
TGTGCCAGCAGTTACTCGCCAGACTATGGCTACACCTTC
CASSYSPDYGYTF
>TRBJ2-7|.|.|TRBV6-6
TGTGCCAGCAGTCGGGGGATACAGCAGTACTTC
CASSRGIQQYF
>TRBJ2-5|.|.|TRBV24-1
TGTGCCACCAGTGATCCCCTAATAGGGAGAGAGACCCAGTACTTC
CATSDPLIGRETQYF
>TRBJ2-5|.|.|TRBV6-5
TGTGCCAGCATCCGCGGGCCCTTTCAAGAGACCCAGTACTTC
CASIRGPFQETQYF
>TRBJ1-4|.|.|TRBV5-3
TGTGCCAGAAGCGGAGGACGGGGTAATGAAAAACTGTTTTTT
CARSGGRGNEKLFF
>TRBJ1-1|.|.|TRBV24-1
TGTGCCACCAGTGATCAGGACTCTTACACTGAAGCTTTCTTT
CATSDQDSYTEAFF
>TRBJ2-5|.|.|TRBV5-1
TGCGCCAGCAGCTTGGGGGGAGCAGAGACCCAGTACTTC
CASSLGGAETQYF
>TRBJ1-5|.|TRBD1|TRBV4-3
TGCGCCAGCAGTCCTGACAGGGGAGTAGGGCCCCAGCATTTT
CASSPDRGVGPQHF
>TRBJ1-2|.|.|TRBV18
TGTGCCAGCTCACCACTCGCCGGGGAAAATGGCTACACCTTC
CASSPLAGENGYTF
>TRBJ2-1|.|TRBD1|TRBV6-4
TGTGCCAGCAGTCAGGACAGGGGCTATGAGCAGTTCTTC
CASSQDRGYEQFF
>TRBJ2-7|.|.|TRBV28
TGTGCCAGCAGTTTATCAGGGGTCAGCTCCTACGAGCAGTACTTC
CASSLSGVSSYEQYF
>TRBJ2-2|.|.|TRBV19
TGTGCCAGTAGTATCGGGGGAGTGACCGGGGAGCTGTTTTTT
CASSIGGVTGELFF
>TRBJ1-5|.|TRBD1|TRBV28
TGTGCCAGCACCGTTACAGGGGGCTATAATCAGCCCCAGCATTTT
CASTVTGGYNQPQHF
>TRBJ1-1|.|TRBD1|TRBV5-1
TGCGCCAGCAGCATCGGGGACAGGAACACTGAAGCTTTCTTT
CASSIGDRNTEAFF
>TRBJ1-2|once|TRBD1|TRBV11-2
TGTGCCAGCAGCTTAGATTCAAGACAGGGGATGGGCTACACCTTC
CASSLDSRQGMGYTF
>TRBJ2-1|.|.|TRBV27
TGTGCCAGCAACGGAAGGGAACCAAATGAGCAGTTCTTC
CASNGREPNEQFF
>TRBJ2-1|.|.|TRBV11-3
TGTGCCAGCAGCTTAAAGTTGGATGAGCAGTTCTTC
CASSLKLDEQFF
>TRBJ2-1|few|.|TRBV27
TGTGCCAGCAGTTTAACCCAGAGCTCCTACAATGAGCAGTTCTTC
CASSLTQSSYNEQFF
>TRBJ1-1|once|.|TRBV28
TGTGCCAGCACCATGCGAGGGGTGACTGAAGCTTTCTTT
CASTMRGVTEAFF